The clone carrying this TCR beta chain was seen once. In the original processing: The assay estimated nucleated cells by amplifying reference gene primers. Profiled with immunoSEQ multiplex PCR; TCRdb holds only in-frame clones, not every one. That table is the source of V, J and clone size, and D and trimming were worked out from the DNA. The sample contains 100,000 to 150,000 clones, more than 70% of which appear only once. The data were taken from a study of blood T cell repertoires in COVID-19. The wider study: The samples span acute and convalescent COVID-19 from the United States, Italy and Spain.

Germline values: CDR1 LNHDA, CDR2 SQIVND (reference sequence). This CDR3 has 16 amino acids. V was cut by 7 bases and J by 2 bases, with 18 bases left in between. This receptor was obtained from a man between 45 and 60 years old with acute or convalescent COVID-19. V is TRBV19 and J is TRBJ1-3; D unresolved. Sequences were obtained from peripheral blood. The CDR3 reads CASTPGGLTAGNTIYF. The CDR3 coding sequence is TGTGCCAGTACCCCTGGAGGACTTACGGCTGGAAACACCATATATTTT.